A selection of T cell receptor beta chains follows, all from one sample in a study of T-cell memory formation after mild COVID-19. TCRdb re-called the 5' RACE reads with MiXCR, one entry per CDR3 protein. Of about 38,000 distinct CDR3 sequences listed, 10% to 12% are singletons. Sequenced: PBMCs or a T cell subset sorted from them (not recorded which). The receptors come from a man younger than 35 who had mild COVID-19 (a few samples of this study predate the infection). Cell type and time point are not known. Each CDR3 is given with its conserved first and last residue. Each record gives: V gene, J gene, D gene, clone size, CDR3 DNA, CDR3 protein. The D gene is left open where the match is weak. Some rows mark clone size as missing; the rest say once, few, many or name a class of expanded clone.

V gene: TRBV28; J gene: TRBJ2-5; D gene: NA; clone size: many; CDR3 DNA: TGTGCCAGCGGATCTGGCGCCTTAGAGACCCAGTACTTC; CDR3 protein: CASGSGALETQYF
V gene: TRBV7-9; J gene: TRBJ1-5; D gene: NA; clone size: many; CDR3 DNA: TGTGCCAGCAGCTTGTTGGGGAGCAATCAGCCCCAGCATTTT; CDR3 protein: CASSLLGSNQPQHF
V gene: TRBV20-1; J gene: TRBJ2-5; D gene: NA; clone size: many; CDR3 DNA: TGCAGTGTTAGCGACCGAGAGACCCAGTACTTC; CDR3 protein: CSVSDRETQYF
V gene: TRBV7-6; J gene: TRBJ2-6; D gene: TRBD2; clone size: many; CDR3 DNA: TGTGCCAGCAGCTTAGGCGCGGGGGGGCCGTATGGGGCCAACGTCCTGACTTTC; CDR3 protein: CASSLGAGGPYGANVLTF
V gene: TRBV5-1; J gene: TRBJ1-3; D gene: NA; clone size: NA; CDR3 DNA: TGCGCCAGCAAAGGAGACAGCAGCTCTGGAAACACCATATATTTT; CDR3 protein: CASKGDSSSGNTIYF
V gene: TRBV7-3; J gene: TRBJ2-3; D gene: TRBD2; clone size: many; CDR3 DNA: TGTGCCAGCAGCTCCGTAGCGGGGGCGAGGGCAGATACGCAGTATTTT; CDR3 protein: CASSSVAGARADTQYF
V gene: TRBV7-2; J gene: TRBJ2-3; D gene: NA; clone size: many; CDR3 DNA: TGTGCCAGCAGCTCTCCTTTCCGGGATACGCAGTATTTT; CDR3 protein: CASSSPFRDTQYF
V gene: TRBV29-1; J gene: TRBJ1-1; D gene: NA; clone size: many; CDR3 DNA: TGCAGCGTTGAAAAACCGGAGAACACTGAAGCTTTCTTT; CDR3 protein: CSVEKPENTEAFF
V gene: TRBV7-9; J gene: TRBJ2-3; D gene: NA; clone size: many; CDR3 DNA: TGTGCCAGCAGCTTAATGGGGGGCACAGATACGCAGTATTTT; CDR3 protein: CASSLMGGTDTQYF
V gene: TRBV5-4; J gene: TRBJ2-7; D gene: TRBD2; clone size: many; CDR3 DNA: TGTGCCAGCAGCATCGACGGGAGGGAGCAGTACTTC; CDR3 protein: CASSIDGREQYF
V gene: TRBV4-1; J gene: TRBJ2-1; D gene: TRBD2; clone size: NA; CDR3 DNA: TGCGCCAGCAGCCAAGCGGGGGGGCTCCTACAAGAGCAGTTCTTC; CDR3 protein: CASSQAGGLLQEQFF
V gene: TRBV3-1; J gene: TRBJ2-7; D gene: NA; clone size: NA; CDR3 DNA: TGTGCCAGCAGCCAGCCCCTAAGGGGCCACTACGAGCAGTACTTC; CDR3 protein: CASSQPLRGHYEQYF
V gene: TRBV10-3; J gene: TRBJ2-2; D gene: TRBD1; clone size: many; CDR3 DNA: TGTGCCATCCAGGACAGGGATGTGACCGGGGAGCTGTTTTTT; CDR3 protein: CAIQDRDVTGELFF
V gene: TRBV27; J gene: TRBJ2-4; D gene: NA; clone size: few; CDR3 DNA: TGTGCCAGCAGCTCAGGGTCGCGAGAATCGCTAGCCAAAAACATTCAGTACTTC; CDR3 protein: CASSSGSRESLAKNIQYF
V gene: TRBV5-1; J gene: TRBJ2-2; D gene: NA; clone size: many; CDR3 DNA: TGCGCCAGCAGCGGGGTGGCGGATAACACCGGGGAGCTGTTTTTT; CDR3 protein: CASSGVADNTGELFF
V gene: TRBV20-1; J gene: TRBJ1-4; D gene: NA; clone size: many; CDR3 DNA: TGCAGTGCTAGAGGCGGACCTAATGAAAAACTGTTTTTT; CDR3 protein: CSARGGPNEKLFF
V gene: TRBV5-1; J gene: TRBJ2-5; D gene: TRBD1; clone size: many; CDR3 DNA: TGCGCCAGCAGCTTACAGGGGCGAGAGACCCAGTACTTC; CDR3 protein: CASSLQGRETQYF
V gene: TRBV6-6; J gene: TRBJ1-1; D gene: TRBD1; clone size: many; CDR3 DNA: TGTGCCAGCAGCACTATTCTCCCTAGATATCCGGGACAGGGGGCTGAAGCTTTCTTT; CDR3 protein: CASSTILPRYPGQGAEAFF
V gene: TRBV5-5; J gene: TRBJ1-2; D gene: NA; clone size: many; CDR3 DNA: TGTGCCAGCACCCCTACCCCGGGACGCAGCATTTATGGCTACACCTTC; CDR3 protein: CASTPTPGRSIYGYTF
V gene: TRBV30; J gene: TRBJ1-2; D gene: NA; clone size: many; CDR3 DNA: TGTGCCTGGAGCAGGCAGGCATATGGCTACACCTTC; CDR3 protein: CAWSRQAYGYTF
V gene: TRBV6-2/TRBV6-3; J gene: TRBJ1-1; D gene: NA; clone size: many; CDR3 DNA: TGTGCCAGCAGTTACCAGGACGAGAACACTGAAGCTTTCTTT; CDR3 protein: CASSYQDENTEAFF
V gene: TRBV5-4; J gene: TRBJ2-3; D gene: TRBD2; clone size: NA; CDR3 DNA: TGTGCCAGCAGCTGGGTAGCGGGGTCCGGAAGCACAGATACGCAGTATTTT; CDR3 protein: CASSWVAGSGSTDTQYF
V gene: TRBV7-3; J gene: TRBJ1-1; D gene: NA; clone size: many; CDR3 DNA: TGTGCCAGCAGCCCCCGACAGGTGGGGACGAACACTGAAGCTTTCTTT; CDR3 protein: CASSPRQVGTNTEAFF
V gene: TRBV6-5; J gene: TRBJ2-3; D gene: NA; clone size: many; CDR3 DNA: TGTGCCAGCAGCCTGGGCACAGGGCCCTTTGTCACGCAGTATTTT; CDR3 protein: CASSLGTGPFVTQYF
V gene: TRBV18; J gene: TRBJ2-6; D gene: NA; clone size: many; CDR3 DNA: TGTGCCAGCTCACCGAGGGCAGCGACCTCTGGGGCCAACGTCCTGACTTTC; CDR3 protein: CASSPRAATSGANVLTF
V gene: TRBV7-3; J gene: TRBJ2-3; D gene: TRBD2; clone size: NA; CDR3 DNA: TGTGCCAGCTCCAAAGGGCCCAGCGGGGGGGCAGATACGCAGTATTTT; CDR3 protein: CASSKGPSGGADTQYF
V gene: TRBV5-1; J gene: TRBJ1-2; D gene: TRBD1; clone size: many; CDR3 DNA: TGCGCCAGCAGCCGAACAGGGGATTATGGCTACACCTTC; CDR3 protein: CASSRTGDYGYTF
V gene: TRBV20-1; J gene: TRBJ2-2; D gene: TRBD2; clone size: many; CDR3 DNA: TGCAGTGCTAGAGATGGACTAGCGGGGGACACCGGGGAGCTGTTTTTT; CDR3 protein: CSARDGLAGDTGELFF
V gene: TRBV7-3; J gene: TRBJ1-1; D gene: NA; clone size: many; CDR3 DNA: TGTGCCAGCAGCGCAAATACAGGGACATCTGAAGCTTTCTTT; CDR3 protein: CASSANTGTSEAFF
V gene: TRBV3-1; J gene: TRBJ2-5; D gene: NA; clone size: NA; CDR3 DNA: TGTGCCAGCAGCCCACCAGGGAGCGCCCGATCGACCCAGTACTTC; CDR3 protein: CASSPPGSARSTQYF
V gene: TRBV5-1; J gene: TRBJ1-1; D gene: TRBD1; clone size: few; CDR3 DNA: TGCGCCAGCAGGTACAGGGGGGGGAACACTGAAGCTTTCTTT; CDR3 protein: CASRYRGGNTEAFF
V gene: TRBV11-2; J gene: TRBJ2-2; D gene: NA; clone size: many; CDR3 DNA: TGTGCCAGCAGCTTAGTCGCTTTTGGCACCGGGGAGCTGTTTTTT; CDR3 protein: CASSLVAFGTGELFF
V gene: TRBV27; J gene: TRBJ2-3; D gene: TRBD2; clone size: many; CDR3 DNA: TGTGCCAGCACCGGGGGGGGCCGGGGGACAGATACGCAGTATTTT; CDR3 protein: CASTGGGRGTDTQYF
V gene: TRBV7-8; J gene: TRBJ1-6; D gene: NA; clone size: many; CDR3 DNA: TGTGCCAGCAGACCCGTCCCGAGCTCCTATAATTCACCCCTCCACTTT; CDR3 protein: CASRPVPSSYNSPLHF
V gene: TRBV2; J gene: TRBJ1-2; D gene: NA; clone size: NA; CDR3 DNA: TGTGCCAGCAGGACCGGGGGCTCTTATGGCTACACCTTC; CDR3 protein: CASRTGGSYGYTF
V gene: TRBV2; J gene: TRBJ2-1; D gene: NA; clone size: many; CDR3 DNA: TGTGCCAGCAGTTTTCCCAATGAGCAGTTCTTC; CDR3 protein: CASSFPNEQFF
V gene: TRBV7-9; J gene: TRBJ2-2; D gene: TRBD1; clone size: many; CDR3 DNA: TGTGCCAGCGGTCCTCAGGGGGTGAACACCGGGGAGCTGTTTTTT; CDR3 protein: CASGPQGVNTGELFF
V gene: TRBV6-5; J gene: TRBJ2-6; D gene: NA; clone size: many; CDR3 DNA: TGTGCCAGCAGTTCCACAGGGAGCTCTGGGGCCAACGTCCTGACTTTC; CDR3 protein: CASSSTGSSGANVLTF
V gene: TRBV9; J gene: TRBJ2-3; D gene: NA; clone size: many; CDR3 DNA: TGTGCCAGCAGCCCCACCGGGGCGATCACAGATACGCAGTATTTT; CDR3 protein: CASSPTGAITDTQYF
V gene: TRBV28; J gene: TRBJ2-1; D gene: NA; clone size: NA; CDR3 DNA: TGTGCCAGCAGCCCCCTAGGGTCCGTGAGCTCCTACAATGAGCAGTTCTTC; CDR3 protein: CASSPLGSVSSYNEQFF
V gene: TRBV3-1; J gene: TRBJ1-1; D gene: TRBD1; clone size: NA; CDR3 DNA: TGTGCCAGCAGCCAAAGAGACAGGGCCACTGAAGCTTTCTTT; CDR3 protein: CASSQRDRATEAFF
V gene: TRBV7-2; J gene: TRBJ2-3; D gene: NA; clone size: NA; CDR3 DNA: TGTGCCAGCAGCTTAGCTAGCTTAGATACGCAGTATTTT; CDR3 protein: CASSLASLDTQYF
V gene: TRBV5-1; J gene: TRBJ2-7; D gene: TRBD1; clone size: many; CDR3 DNA: TGCGCCAGCAGCTCGACAGGGGAGCCCCGTTACGAGCAGTACTTC; CDR3 protein: CASSSTGEPRYEQYF
V gene: TRBV7-6; J gene: TRBJ2-2; D gene: TRBD1; clone size: many; CDR3 DNA: TGTGCCAGCGGACAGGGGACTAACACCGGGGAGCTGTTTTTT; CDR3 protein: CASGQGTNTGELFF
V gene: TRBV7-2; J gene: TRBJ1-4; D gene: TRBD1; clone size: many; CDR3 DNA: TGTGCCAGCAGCTTAGCGATTGGGTCCGGGACAGGGGATCTCGGGTATGAAAAACTGTTTTTT; CDR3 protein: CASSLAIGSGTGDLGYEKLFF
V gene: TRBV6-4; J gene: TRBJ2-1; D gene: TRBD1; clone size: many; CDR3 DNA: TGTGCCAGCAGTGCCGGCCCGGGACAGTACAATGAGCAGTTCTTC; CDR3 protein: CASSAGPGQYNEQFF
V gene: TRBV7-9; J gene: TRBJ1-1; D gene: NA; clone size: NA; CDR3 DNA: TGTGCCAGCAGCTTAGGACAGACTACCTACACTGAAGCTTTCTTT; CDR3 protein: CASSLGQTTYTEAFF
V gene: TRBV6-2/TRBV6-3; J gene: TRBJ2-6; D gene: NA; clone size: many; CDR3 DNA: TGTGCCAGCAGTTACGGGGGTGGGGCCAACGTCCTGACTTTC; CDR3 protein: CASSYGGGANVLTF
V gene: TRBV7-2; J gene: TRBJ2-5; D gene: NA; clone size: many; CDR3 DNA: TGTGCCAGCAGCTTAGCGGGCTCCCAAGAGACCCAGTACTTC; CDR3 protein: CASSLAGSQETQYF
V gene: TRBV25-1; J gene: TRBJ2-2; D gene: NA; clone size: many; CDR3 DNA: TGTGCCAGCAGTCAGCGGACAAGGAACACCGGGGAGCTGTTTTTT; CDR3 protein: CASSQRTRNTGELFF
V gene: TRBV5-1; J gene: TRBJ1-2; D gene: NA; clone size: many; CDR3 DNA: TGCGCCAGCAGCTTGTCCGTGCCGGATAGCTACACCTTC; CDR3 protein: CASSLSVPDSYTF
V gene: TRBV3-1; J gene: TRBJ1-4; D gene: TRBD1; clone size: many; CDR3 DNA: TGTGCCAGCAGCCCCGGGACAGGAAGACTGTTTTTT; CDR3 protein: CASSPGTGRLFF
V gene: TRBV4-3; J gene: TRBJ2-6; D gene: NA; clone size: many; CDR3 DNA: TGCGCCAGCAGCGCAGATATGGGGGGCGTCGGGGCCAACGTCCTGACTTTC; CDR3 protein: CASSADMGGVGANVLTF
V gene: TRBV7-8; J gene: TRBJ2-6; D gene: TRBD1; clone size: NA; CDR3 DNA: TGTGCCAGCAGCTTAGTGGCAGGGGGCTCTGGGGCCAACGTCCTGACTTTC; CDR3 protein: CASSLVAGGSGANVLTF
V gene: TRBV7-2; J gene: TRBJ1-1; D gene: NA; clone size: many; CDR3 DNA: TGTGCCAGCAGCTTAATGATGAACACTGAAGCTTTCTTT; CDR3 protein: CASSLMMNTEAFF
V gene: TRBV5-1; J gene: TRBJ1-4; D gene: NA; clone size: few; CDR3 DNA: TGCGCCAGCAGCTTGACGGGGGAGAATGAAAAACTGTTTTTT; CDR3 protein: CASSLTGENEKLFF
V gene: TRBV4-3; J gene: TRBJ2-1; D gene: NA; clone size: many; CDR3 DNA: TGCGCCAGCAGCCAAGATCTCGGTGACAATGAGCAGTTCTTC; CDR3 protein: CASSQDLGDNEQFF
V gene: TRBV27; J gene: TRBJ1-1; D gene: NA; clone size: many; CDR3 DNA: TGTGCCAGCAGGACCTTCGACAGGCGTCGCGCGATTATAGACACCGAAGCTTTCTTT; CDR3 protein: CASRTFDRRRAIIDTEAFF
V gene: TRBV6-6; J gene: TRBJ1-1; D gene: NA; clone size: few; CDR3 DNA: TGTGCCAGCAGTTACTCGAGGGGTCAGAGGGGGGCTGAAGCTTTCTTT; CDR3 protein: CASSYSRGQRGAEAFF